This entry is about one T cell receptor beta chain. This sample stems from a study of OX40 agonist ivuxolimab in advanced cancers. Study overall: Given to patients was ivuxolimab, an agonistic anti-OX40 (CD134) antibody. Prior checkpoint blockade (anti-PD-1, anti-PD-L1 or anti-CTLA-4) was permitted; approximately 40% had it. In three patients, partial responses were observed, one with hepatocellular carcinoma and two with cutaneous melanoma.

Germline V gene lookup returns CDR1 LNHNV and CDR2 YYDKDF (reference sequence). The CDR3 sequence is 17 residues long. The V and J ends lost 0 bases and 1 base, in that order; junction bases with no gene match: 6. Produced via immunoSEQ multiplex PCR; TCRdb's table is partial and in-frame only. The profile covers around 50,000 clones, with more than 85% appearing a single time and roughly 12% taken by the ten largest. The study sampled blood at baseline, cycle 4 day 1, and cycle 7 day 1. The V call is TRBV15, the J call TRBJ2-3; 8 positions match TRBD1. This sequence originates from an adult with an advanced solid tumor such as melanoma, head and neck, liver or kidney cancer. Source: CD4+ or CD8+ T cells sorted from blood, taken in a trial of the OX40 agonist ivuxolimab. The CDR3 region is CATSREAGGRGTDTQYF. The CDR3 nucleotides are TGTGCCACCAGCAGAGAGGCAGGGGGCAGGGGCACAGATACGCAGTATTTT.